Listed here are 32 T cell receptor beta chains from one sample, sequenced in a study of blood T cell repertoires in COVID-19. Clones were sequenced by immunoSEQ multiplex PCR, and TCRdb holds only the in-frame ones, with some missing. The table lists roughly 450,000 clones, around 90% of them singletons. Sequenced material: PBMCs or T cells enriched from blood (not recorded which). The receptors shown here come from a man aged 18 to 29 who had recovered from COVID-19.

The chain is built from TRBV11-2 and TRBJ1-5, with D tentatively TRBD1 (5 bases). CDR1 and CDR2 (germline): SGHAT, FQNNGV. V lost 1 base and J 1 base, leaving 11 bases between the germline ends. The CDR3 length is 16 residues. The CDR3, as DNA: TGTGCCAGCAGCTTAGCCGGGGGTCTAAGCAATCAGCCCCAGCATTTT. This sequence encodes CASSLAGGLSNQPQHF. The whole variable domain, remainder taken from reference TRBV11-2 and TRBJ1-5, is EAGVAQSPRYKIIEKRQSVAFWCNPISGHATLYWYQQILGQGPKLLIQFQNNGVVDDSQLPKDRFSAERLKGVDSTLKIQPAKLEDSAVYLCASSLAGGLSNQPQHFGDGTRLSIL.

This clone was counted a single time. CDR3 sequence (DNA): TGTGCCACCAGCGTGCGTAGCAATCAGCCCCAGCATTTT. This gives the protein CATSVRSNQPQHF. V and J are TRBV15 and TRBJ1-5; D gene uncertain. V was shortened by 5 bases and J by 0 bases, with 5 bases between the two germline ends. Germline loops: CDR1 LNHNV, CDR2 YYDKDF (reference sequence). The CDR3 totals 13 residues.

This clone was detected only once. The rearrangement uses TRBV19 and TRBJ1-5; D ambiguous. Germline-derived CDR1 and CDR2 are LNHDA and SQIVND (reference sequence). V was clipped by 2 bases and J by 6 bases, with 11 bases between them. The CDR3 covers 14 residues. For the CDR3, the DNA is TGTGCCAGTAGTATATCAGAGGTAGGTCAGCCCCAGCATTTT. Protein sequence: CASSISEVGQPQHF.

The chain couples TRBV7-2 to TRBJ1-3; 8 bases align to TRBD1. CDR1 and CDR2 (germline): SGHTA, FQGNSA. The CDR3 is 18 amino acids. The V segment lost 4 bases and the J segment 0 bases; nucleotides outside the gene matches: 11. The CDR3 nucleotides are TGTGCCAGCAGCTGGAGGACAGGGACCGGAGCCTCTGGAAACACCATATATTTT. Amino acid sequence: CASSWRTGTGASGNTIYF.

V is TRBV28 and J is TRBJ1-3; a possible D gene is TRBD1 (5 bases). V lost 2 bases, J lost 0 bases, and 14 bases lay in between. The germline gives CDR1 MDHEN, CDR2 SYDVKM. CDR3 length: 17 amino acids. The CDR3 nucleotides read TGTGCCAGCAGTTTAGTAGACAGCCCTTACTCTGGAAACACCATATATTTT. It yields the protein CASSLVDSPYSGNTIYF.

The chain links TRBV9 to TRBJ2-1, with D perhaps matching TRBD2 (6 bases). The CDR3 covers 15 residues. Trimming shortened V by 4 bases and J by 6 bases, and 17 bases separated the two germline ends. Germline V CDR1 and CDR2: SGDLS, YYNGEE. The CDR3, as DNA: TGTGCCAGCAGCCCGGGTCAGCGGGCCTCCAATGAGCAGTTCTTC. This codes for CASSPGQRASNEQFF.

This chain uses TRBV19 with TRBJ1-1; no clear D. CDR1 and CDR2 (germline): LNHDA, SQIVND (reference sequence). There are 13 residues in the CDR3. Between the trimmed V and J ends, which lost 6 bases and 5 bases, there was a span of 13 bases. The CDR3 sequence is CASRFGGKTEAFF. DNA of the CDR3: TGTGCCAGTAGGTTCGGAGGTAAGACTGAAGCTTTCTTT.

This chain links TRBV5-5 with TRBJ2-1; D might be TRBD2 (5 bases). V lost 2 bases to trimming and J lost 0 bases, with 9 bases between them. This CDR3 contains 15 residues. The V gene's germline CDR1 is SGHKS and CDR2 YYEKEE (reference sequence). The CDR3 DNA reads TGTGCCAGCAGCTTTAGGGAGACCTCCTACAATGAGCAGTTCTTC. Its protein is CASSFRETSYNEQFF.

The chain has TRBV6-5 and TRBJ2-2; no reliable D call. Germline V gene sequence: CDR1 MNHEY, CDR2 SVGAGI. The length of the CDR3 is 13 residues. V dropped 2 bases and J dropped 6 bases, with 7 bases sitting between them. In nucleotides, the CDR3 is TGTGCCAGCAGTTACCGCTATTCCGGGGAGCTGTTTTTT. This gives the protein CASSYRYSGELFF.

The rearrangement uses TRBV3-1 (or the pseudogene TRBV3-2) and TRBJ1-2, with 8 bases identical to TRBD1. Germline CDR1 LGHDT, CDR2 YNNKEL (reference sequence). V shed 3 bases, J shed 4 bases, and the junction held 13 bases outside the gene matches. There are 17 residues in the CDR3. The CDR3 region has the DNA TGTGCCAGCAGCCAGGAATACATCCGGGACAGGCTCTATGGCTACACCTTC. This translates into CASSQEYIRDRLYGYTF.

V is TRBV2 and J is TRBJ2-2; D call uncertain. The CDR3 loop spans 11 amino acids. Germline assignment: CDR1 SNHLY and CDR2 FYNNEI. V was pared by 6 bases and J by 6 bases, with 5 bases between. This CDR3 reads CASRQSGELFF. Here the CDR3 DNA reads TGTGCCAGCAGGCAGTCCGGGGAGCTGTTTTTT.

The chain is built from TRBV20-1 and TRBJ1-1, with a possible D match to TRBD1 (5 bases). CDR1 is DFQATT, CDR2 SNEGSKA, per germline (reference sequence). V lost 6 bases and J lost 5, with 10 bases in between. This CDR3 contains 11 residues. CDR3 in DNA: TGCAGTGCCCCCAGGGATACTGAAGCTTTCTTT. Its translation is CSAPRDTEAFF.

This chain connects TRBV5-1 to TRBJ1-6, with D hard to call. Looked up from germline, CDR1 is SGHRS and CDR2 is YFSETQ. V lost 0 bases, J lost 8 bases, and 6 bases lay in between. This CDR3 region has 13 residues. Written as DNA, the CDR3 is TGCGCCAGCAGCTTGGAGCAGGATTCACCCCTCCACTTT. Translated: CASSLEQDSPLHF.

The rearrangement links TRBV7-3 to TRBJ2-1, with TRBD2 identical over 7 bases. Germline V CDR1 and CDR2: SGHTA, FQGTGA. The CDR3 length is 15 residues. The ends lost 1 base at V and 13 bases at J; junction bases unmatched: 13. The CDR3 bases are TGTGCCAGCAGCTTAATCAGCGGACTAGGGGTTTTACAGTTCTTC. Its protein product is CASSLISGLGVLQFF.

DNA for the CDR3: TGTGCCAGCAGCTTAACGACAGGACACTATGGCTACACCTTC. As protein: CASSLTTGHYGYTF. The V and J genes are TRBV7-9 and TRBJ1-2, with D tentatively TRBD1 (6 bases). The CDR3 totals 14 residues. Germline assignment: CDR1 SEHNR and CDR2 FQNEAQ (reference sequence). Trimming cost V 2 bases and J 3 bases, with 10 bases left between them.

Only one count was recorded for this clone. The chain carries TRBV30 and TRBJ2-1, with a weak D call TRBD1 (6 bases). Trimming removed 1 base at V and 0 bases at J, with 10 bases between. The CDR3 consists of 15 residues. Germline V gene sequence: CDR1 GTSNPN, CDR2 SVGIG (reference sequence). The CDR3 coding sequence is TGTGCCTGGAGTGAGGGGACAAGCTCCTACAATGAGCAGTTCTTC. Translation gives CAWSEGTSSYNEQFF. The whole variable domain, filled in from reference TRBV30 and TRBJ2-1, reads SQTIHQWPATLVQPVGSPLSLECTVEGTSNPNLYWYRQAAGRGLQLLFYSVGIGQISSEVPQNLSASRPQDRQFILSSKKLLLSDSGFYLCAWSEGTSSYNEQFFGPGTRLTVL.

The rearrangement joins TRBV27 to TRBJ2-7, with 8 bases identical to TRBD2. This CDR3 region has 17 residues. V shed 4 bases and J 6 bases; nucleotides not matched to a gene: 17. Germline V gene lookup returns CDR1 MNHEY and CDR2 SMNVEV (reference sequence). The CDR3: CASSWRGTQREIGEQYF. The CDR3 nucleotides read TGTGCCAGCAGTTGGCGGGGTACTCAGCGGGAGATCGGCGAGCAGTACTTC.

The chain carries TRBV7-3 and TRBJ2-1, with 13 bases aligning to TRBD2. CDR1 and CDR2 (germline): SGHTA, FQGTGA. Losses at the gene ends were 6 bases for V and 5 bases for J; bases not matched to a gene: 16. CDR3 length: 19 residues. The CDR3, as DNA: TGTGCCAGCAGTGGTTGGGTGACTAGCGGGGGGAAACATCACAATGAGCAGTTCTTC. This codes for CASSGWVTSGGKHHNEQFF.

CDR3 DNA sequence: TGTGCCAGCAGCTTTAGGCGGGGGGGCCTTAGTAGCACAGATACGCAGTATTTT. Translating gives CASSFRRGGLSSTDTQYF. The rearrangement joins TRBV5-4 to TRBJ2-3; 9 positions match TRBD2. The CDR3 is made up of 18 amino acids. Germline lookup yields CDR1 SGHNT and CDR2 YYREEE (reference sequence). V lost 2 bases and J lost 0; bases outside the gene matches: 10.

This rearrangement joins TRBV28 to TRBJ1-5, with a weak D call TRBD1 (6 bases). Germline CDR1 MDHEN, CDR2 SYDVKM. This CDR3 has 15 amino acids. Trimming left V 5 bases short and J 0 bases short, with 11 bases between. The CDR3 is CASSPGTTSNQPQHF. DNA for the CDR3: TGTGCCAGCAGTCCCGGGACAACTAGCAATCAGCCCCAGCATTTT.

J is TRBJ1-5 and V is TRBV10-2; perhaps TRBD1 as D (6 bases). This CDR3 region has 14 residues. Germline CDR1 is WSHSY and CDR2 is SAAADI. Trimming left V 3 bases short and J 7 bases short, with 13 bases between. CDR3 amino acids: CASSDLGAGQPQHF. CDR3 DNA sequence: TGCGCCAGCAGTGATTTGGGGGCAGGGCAGCCCCAGCATTTT.

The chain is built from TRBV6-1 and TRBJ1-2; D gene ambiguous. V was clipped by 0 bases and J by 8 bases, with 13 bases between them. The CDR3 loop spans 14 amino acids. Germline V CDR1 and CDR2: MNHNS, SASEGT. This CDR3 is CASSEARVLFGYTF. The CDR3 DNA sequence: TGTGCCAGCAGTGAAGCGCGGGTTCTCTTCGGCTACACCTTC.

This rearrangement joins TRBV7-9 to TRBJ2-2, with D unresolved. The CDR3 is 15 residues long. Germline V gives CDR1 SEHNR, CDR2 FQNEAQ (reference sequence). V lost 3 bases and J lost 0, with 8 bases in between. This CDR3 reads CASSLWLSNTGELFF. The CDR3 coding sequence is TGTGCCAGCAGCTTGTGGCTTTCGAACACCGGGGAGCTGTTTTTT. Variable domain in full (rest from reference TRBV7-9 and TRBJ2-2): DTGVSQNPRHKITKRGQNVTFRCDPISEHNRLYWYRQTLGQGPEFLTYFQNEAQLEKSRLLSDRFSAERPKGSFSTLEIQRTEQGDSAMYLCASSLWLSNTGELFFGEGSRLTVL.

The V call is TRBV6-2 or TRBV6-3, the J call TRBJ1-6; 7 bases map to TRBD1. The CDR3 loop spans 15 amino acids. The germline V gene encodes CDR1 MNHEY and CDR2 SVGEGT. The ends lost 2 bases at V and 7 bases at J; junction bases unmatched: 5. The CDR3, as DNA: TGTGCCAGCAGTTACGTGGGGGACAGAAATTCACCCCTCCACTTT. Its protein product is CASSYVGDRNSPLHF.

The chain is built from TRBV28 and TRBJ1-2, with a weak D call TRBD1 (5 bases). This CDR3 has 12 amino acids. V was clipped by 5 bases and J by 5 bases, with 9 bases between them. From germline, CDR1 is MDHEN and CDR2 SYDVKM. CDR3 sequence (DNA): TGTGCCAGCAGTGGGGGAGGGTATGGCTACACCTTC. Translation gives CASSGGGYGYTF.

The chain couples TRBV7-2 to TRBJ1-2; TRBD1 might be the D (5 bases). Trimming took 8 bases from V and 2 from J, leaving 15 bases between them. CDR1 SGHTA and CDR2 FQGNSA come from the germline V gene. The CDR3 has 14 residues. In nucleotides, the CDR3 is TGTGCCAGCCCGAGACAGTTTCCAAACTATGGCTACACCTTC. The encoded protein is CASPRQFPNYGYTF.

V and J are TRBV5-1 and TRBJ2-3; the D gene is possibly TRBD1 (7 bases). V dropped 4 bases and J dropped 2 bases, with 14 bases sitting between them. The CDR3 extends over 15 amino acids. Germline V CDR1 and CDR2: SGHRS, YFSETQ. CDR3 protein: CASSLGGQYTDTQYF. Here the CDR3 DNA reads TGCGCCAGCAGCCTGGGGGGACAGTACACAGATACGCAGTATTTT.

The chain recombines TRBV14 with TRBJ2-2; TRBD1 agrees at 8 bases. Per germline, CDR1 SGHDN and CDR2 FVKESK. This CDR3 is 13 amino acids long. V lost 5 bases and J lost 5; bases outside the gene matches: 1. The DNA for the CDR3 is TGTGCCAGCAGCAACAGGGGGACCGGGGAGCTGTTTTTT. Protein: CASSNRGTGELFF.

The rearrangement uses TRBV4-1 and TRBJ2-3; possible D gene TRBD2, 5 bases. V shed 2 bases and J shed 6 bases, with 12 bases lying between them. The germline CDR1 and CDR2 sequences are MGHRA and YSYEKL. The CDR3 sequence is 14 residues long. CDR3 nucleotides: TGCGCCAGCAGCCAACACGCTAGCCCGGATACGCAGTATTTT. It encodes CASSQHASPDTQYF.

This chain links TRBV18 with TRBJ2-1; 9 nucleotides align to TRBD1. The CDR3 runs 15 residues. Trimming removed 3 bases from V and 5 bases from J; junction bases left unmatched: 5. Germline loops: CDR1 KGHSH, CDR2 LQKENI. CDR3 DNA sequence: TGTGCCAGCTCACCGGGACAGGGTCCCCACAATGAGCAGTTCTTC. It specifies CASSPGQGPHNEQFF.

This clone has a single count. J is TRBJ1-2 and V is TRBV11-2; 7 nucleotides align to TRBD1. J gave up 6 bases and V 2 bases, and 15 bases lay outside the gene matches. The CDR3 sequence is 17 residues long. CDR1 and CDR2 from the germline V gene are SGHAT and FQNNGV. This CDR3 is CASSLTQIHYRGNGYTF. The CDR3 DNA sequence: TGTGCCAGCAGCTTAACCCAAATTCACTACAGGGGTAATGGCTACACCTTC.

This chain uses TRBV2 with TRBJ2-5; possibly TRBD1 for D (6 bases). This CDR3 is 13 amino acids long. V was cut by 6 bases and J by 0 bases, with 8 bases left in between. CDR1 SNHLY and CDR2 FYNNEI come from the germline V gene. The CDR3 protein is CASSGTYQETQYF. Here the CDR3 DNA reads TGTGCCAGCAGCGGGACATACCAAGAGACCCAGTACTTC.